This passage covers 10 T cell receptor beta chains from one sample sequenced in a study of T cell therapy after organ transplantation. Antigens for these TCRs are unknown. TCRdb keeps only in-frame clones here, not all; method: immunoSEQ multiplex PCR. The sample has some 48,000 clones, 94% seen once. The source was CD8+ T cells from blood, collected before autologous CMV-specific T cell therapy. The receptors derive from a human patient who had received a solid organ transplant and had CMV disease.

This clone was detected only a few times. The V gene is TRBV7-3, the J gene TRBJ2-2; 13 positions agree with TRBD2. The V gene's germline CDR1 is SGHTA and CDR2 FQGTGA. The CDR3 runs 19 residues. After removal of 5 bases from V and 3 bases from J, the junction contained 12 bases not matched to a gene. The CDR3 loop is CASSGTGLAGVSDTGELFF. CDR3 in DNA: TGTGCCAGCAGCGGAACCGGACTAGCGGGAGTATCGGACACCGGGGAGCTGTTTTTT.

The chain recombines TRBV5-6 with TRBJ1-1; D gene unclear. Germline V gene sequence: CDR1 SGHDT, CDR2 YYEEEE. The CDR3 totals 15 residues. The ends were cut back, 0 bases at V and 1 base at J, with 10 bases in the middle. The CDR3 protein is CASSLAFDSNTEAFF. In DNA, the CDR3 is TGTGCCAGCAGCTTGGCGTTCGATTCGAACACTGAAGCTTTCTTT.

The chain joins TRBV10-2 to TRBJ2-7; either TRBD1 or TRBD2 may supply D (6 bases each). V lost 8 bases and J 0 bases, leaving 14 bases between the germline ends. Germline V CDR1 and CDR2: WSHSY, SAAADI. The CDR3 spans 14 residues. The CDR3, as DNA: TGCGCCAGCCGGGGGCGAGAGAGCTCCTACGAGCAGTACTTC. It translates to CASRGRESSYEQYF.

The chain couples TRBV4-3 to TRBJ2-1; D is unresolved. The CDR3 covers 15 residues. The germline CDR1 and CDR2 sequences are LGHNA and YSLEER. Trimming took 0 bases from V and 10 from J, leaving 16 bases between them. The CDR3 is CASSQDRHARMEQFF. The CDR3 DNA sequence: TGCGCCAGCAGCCAAGATAGACACGCGAGGATGGAGCAGTTCTTC.

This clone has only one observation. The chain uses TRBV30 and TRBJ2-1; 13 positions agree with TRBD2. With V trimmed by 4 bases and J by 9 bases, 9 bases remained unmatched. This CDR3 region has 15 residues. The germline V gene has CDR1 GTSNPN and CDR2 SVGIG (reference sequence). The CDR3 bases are TGTGCCTGGAAGGGAAGACTAGCGGGAGGATTTGAGCAGTTCTTC. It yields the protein CAWKGRLAGGFEQFF.

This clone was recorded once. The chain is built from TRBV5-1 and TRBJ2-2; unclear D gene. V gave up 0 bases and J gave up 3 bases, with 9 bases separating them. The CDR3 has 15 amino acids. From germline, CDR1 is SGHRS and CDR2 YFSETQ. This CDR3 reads CASSLGGPYTGELFF. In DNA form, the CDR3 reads TGCGCCAGCAGCTTGGGAGGTCCTTACACCGGGGAGCTGTTTTTT.

CDR3 loop: CASSILAGGIDTQYF. The CDR3 nucleotides read TGTGCCAGTAGTATCCTAGCGGGAGGGATAGATACGCAGTATTTT. The chain is built from TRBV19 and TRBJ2-3, with 12 bases identical to TRBD2. Germline CDR1 is LNHDA and CDR2 is SQIVND (reference sequence). The CDR3 length is 15 residues. Trimming at V came to 3 bases and at J to 5 bases, leaving 3 bases not matched to a gene.

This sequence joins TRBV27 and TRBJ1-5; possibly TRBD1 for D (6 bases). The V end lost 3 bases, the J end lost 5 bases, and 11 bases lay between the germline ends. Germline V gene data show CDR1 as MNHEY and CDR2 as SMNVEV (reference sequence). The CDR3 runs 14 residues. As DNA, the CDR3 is TGTGCCAGCAGTTTTGGCAGGGGCCATCAGCCCCAGCATTTT. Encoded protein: CASSFGRGHQPQHF.

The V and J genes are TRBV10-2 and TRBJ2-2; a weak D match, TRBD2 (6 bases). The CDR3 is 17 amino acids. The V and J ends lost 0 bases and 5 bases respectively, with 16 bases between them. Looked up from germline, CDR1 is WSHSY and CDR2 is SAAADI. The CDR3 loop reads CASSESKTRLSTGELFF. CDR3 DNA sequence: TGCGCCAGCAGTGAGTCGAAGACTAGATTATCGACCGGGGAGCTGTTTTTT.

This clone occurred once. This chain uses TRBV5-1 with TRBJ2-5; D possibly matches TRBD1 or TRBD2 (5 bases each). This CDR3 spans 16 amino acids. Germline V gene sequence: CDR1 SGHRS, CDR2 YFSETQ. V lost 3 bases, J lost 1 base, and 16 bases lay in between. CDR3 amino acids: CASSSPLPGAQETQYF. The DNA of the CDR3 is TGCGCCAGCAGCTCTCCTCTACCCGGGGCCCAAGAGACCCAGTACTTC.